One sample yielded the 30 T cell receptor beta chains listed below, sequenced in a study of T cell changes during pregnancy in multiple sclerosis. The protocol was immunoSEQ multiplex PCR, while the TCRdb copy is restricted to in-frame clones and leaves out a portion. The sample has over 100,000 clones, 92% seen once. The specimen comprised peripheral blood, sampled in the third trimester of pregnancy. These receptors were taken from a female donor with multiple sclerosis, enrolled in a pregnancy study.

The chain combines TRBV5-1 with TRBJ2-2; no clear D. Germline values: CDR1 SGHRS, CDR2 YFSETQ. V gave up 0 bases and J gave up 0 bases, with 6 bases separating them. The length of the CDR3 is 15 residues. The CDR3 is CASSLELSNTGELFF. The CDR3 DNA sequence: TGCGCCAGCAGCTTGGAACTTTCGAACACCGGGGAGCTGTTTTTT.

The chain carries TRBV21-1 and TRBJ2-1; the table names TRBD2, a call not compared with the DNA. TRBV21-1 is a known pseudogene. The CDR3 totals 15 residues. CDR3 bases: TGTGCCAGCAGCATGACTAGCGGGTCCTACAATGAGCAGTTCTTC. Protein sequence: CASSMTSGSYNEQFF.

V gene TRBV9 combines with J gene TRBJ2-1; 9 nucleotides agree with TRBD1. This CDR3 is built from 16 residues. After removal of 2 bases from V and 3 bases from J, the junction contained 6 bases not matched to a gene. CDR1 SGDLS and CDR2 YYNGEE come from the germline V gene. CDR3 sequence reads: CASSVAGQGGYNEQFF. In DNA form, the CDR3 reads TGTGCCAGCAGCGTCGCGGGACAGGGCGGCTACAATGAGCAGTTCTTC.

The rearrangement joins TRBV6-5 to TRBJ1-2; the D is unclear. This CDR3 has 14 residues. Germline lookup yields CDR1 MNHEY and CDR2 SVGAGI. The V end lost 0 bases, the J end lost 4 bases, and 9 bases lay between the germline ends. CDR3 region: CASSYSPGIYGYTF. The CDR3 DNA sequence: TGTGCCAGCAGTTACTCCCCAGGAATCTATGGCTACACCTTC.

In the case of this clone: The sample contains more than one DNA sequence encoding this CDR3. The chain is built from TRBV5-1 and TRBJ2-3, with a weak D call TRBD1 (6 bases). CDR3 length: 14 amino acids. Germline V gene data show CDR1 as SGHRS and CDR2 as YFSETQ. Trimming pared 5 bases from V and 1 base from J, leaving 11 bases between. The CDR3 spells CASSQGSGTDTQYF. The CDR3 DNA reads TGCGCCAGCAGTCAGGGGTCCGGCACAGATACGCAGTATTTT.

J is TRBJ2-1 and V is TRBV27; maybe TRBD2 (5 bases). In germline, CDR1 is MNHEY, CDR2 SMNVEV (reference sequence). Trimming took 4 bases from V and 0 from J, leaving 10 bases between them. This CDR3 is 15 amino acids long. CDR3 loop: CASSSLAYSYNEQFF. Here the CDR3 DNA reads TGTGCCAGCAGTTCCTTAGCGTACTCCTACAATGAGCAGTTCTTC.

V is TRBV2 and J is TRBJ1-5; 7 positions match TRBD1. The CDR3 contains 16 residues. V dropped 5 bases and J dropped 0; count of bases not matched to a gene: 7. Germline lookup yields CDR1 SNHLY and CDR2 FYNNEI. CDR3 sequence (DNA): TGTGCCAGCAGTCAGACAGGGCCCTATAGCAATCAGCCCCAGCATTTT. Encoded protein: CASSQTGPYSNQPQHF.

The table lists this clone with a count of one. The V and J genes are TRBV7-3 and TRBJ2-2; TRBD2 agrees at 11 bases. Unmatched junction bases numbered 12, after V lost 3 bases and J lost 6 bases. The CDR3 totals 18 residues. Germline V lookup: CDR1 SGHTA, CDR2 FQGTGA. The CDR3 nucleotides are TGTGCCAGCAGCTTTAATATAGCGGGAGGGCATTTTTCCGGGGAGCTGTTTTTT. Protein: CASSFNIAGGHFSGELFF.

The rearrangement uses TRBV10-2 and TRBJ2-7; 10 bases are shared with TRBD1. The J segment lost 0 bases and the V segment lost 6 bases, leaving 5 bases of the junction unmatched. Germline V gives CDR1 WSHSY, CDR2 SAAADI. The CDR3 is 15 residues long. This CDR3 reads CASRKGQGTSYEQYF. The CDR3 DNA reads TGCGCCAGCAGGAAGGGACAGGGGACCTCCTACGAGCAGTACTTC.

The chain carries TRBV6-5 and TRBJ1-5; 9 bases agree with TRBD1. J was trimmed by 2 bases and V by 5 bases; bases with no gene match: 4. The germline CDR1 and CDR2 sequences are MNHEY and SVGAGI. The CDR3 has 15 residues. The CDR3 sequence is CASSRDRAGNQPQHF. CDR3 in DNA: TGTGCCAGCAGTAGGGACAGGGCAGGCAATCAGCCCCAGCATTTT.

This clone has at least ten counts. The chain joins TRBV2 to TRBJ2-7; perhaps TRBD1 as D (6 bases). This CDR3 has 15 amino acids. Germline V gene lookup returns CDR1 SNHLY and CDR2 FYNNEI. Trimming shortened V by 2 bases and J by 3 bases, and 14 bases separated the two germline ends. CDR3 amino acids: CASSERRDTRYEQYF. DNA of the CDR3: TGTGCCAGCAGTGAACGCCGGGACACCCGCTACGAGCAGTACTTC. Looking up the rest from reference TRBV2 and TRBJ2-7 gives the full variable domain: EPEVTQTPSHQVTQMGQEVILRCVPISNHLYFYWYRQILGQKVEFLVSFYNNEISEKSEIFDDQFSVERPDGSNFTLKIRSTKLEDSAMYFCASSERRDTRYEQYFGPGTRLTVT.

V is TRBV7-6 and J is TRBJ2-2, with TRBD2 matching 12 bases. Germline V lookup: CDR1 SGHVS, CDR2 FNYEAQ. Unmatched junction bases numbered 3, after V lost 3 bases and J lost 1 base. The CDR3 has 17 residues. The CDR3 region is CASSFRGLAGNTGELFF. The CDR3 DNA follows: TGTGCCAGCAGCTTCAGGGGACTAGCGGGGAACACCGGGGAGCTGTTTTTT.

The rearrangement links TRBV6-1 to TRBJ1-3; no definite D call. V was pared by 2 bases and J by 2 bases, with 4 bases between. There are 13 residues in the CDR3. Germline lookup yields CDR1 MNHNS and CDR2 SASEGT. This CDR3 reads CASSESAGNTIYF. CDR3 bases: TGTGCCAGCAGTGAAAGCGCTGGAAACACCATATATTTT.

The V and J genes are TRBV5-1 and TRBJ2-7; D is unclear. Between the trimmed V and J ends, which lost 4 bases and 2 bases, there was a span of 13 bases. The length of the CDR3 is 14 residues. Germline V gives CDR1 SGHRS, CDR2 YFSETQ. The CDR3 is CASSPETQTYEQYF. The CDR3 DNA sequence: TGCGCCAGCAGCCCGGAGACTCAGACCTACGAGCAGTACTTC.

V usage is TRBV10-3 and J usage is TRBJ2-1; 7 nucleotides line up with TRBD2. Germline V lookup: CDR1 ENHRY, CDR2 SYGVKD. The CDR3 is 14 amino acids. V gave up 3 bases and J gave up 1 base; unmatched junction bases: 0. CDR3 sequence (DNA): TGTGCCATCAGTGAAGCGGGATCCTACAATGAGCAGTTCTTC. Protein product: CAISEAGSYNEQFF.

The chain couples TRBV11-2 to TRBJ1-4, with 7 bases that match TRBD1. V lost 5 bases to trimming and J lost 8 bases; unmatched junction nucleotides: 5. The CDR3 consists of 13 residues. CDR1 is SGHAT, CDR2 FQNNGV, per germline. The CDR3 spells CASSAGTAEKLFF. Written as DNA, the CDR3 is TGTGCCAGCAGCGCCGGGACAGCCGAAAAACTGTTTTTT.

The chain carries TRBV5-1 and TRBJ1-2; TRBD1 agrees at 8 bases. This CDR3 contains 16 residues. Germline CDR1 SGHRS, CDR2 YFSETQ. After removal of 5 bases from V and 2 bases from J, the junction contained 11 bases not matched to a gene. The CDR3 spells CASRGAGQGANYGYTF. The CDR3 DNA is TGCGCCAGCAGGGGGGCAGGCCAGGGGGCCAACTATGGCTACACCTTC.

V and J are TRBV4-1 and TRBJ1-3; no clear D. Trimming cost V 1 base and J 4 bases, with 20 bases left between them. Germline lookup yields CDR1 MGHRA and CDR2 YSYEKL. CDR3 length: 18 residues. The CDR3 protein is CASSQGGHRGASGNTIYF. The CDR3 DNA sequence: TGCGCCAGCAGCCAAGGCGGCCACCGAGGAGCCTCCGGAAACACCATATATTTT.

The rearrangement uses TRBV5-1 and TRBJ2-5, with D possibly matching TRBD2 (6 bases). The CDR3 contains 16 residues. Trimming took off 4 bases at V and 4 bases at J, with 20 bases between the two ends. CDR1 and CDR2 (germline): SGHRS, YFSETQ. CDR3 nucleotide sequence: TGCGCCAGCAGCCTAGGGGACTCCCCATCAGCAGAGACCCAGTACTTC. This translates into CASSLGDSPSAETQYF.

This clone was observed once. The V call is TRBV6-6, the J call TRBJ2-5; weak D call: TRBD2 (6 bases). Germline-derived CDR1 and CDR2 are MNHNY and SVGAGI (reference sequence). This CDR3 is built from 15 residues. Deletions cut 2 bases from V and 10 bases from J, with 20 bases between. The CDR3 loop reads CASSYGAGLKEGQYF. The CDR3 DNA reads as TGTGCCAGCAGTTACGGCGCGGGCCTGAAGGAGGGCCAGTACTTC.

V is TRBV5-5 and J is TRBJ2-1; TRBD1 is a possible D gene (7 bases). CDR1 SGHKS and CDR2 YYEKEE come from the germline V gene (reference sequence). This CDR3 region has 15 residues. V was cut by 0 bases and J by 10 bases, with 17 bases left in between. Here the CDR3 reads CASSLVFGGGDEQFF. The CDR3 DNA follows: TGTGCCAGCAGCTTGGTGTTTGGAGGGGGCGACGAGCAGTTCTTC.

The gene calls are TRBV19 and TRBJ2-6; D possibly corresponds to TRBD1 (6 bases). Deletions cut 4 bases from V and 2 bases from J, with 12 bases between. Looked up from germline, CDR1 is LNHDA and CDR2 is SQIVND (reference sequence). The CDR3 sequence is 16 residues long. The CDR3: CASSKEDRPGANVLTF. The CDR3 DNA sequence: TGTGCCAGTAGTAAGGAGGACAGACCTGGGGCCAACGTCCTGACTTTC.

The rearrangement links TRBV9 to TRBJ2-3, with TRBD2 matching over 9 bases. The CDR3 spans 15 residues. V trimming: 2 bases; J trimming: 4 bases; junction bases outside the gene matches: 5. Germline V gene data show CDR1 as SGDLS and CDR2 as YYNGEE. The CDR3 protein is CASSVRAGGADTQYF. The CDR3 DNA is TGTGCCAGCAGCGTCAGAGCGGGGGGAGCAGATACGCAGTATTTT.

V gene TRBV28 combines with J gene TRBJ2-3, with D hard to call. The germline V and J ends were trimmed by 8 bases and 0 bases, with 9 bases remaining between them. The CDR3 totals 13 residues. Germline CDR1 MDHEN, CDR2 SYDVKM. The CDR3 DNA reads TGTGCCAGCTGCGAGACTAGCACAGATACGCAGTATTTT. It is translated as CASCETSTDTQYF.

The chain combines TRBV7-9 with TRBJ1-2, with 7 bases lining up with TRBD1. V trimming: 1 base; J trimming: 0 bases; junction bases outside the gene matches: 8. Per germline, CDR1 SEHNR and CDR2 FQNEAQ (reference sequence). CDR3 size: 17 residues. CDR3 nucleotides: TGTGCCAGCAGCTTAGTCACCGGGACAGCAGCTAACTATGGCTACACCTTC. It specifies CASSLVTGTAANYGYTF.

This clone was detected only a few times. CDR3 DNA sequence: TGTGCCAGCAGCTTAGAAGGGGGTAGCTCCTATAATTCACCCCTCCACTTT. This encodes CASSLEGGSSYNSPLHF. The J gene is TRBJ1-6, the V gene TRBV11-2, with D possibly being TRBD1 (6 bases). Germline V gives CDR1 SGHAT, CDR2 FQNNGV. V lost 0 bases and J lost 0, with 9 bases in between. There are 17 residues in the CDR3.

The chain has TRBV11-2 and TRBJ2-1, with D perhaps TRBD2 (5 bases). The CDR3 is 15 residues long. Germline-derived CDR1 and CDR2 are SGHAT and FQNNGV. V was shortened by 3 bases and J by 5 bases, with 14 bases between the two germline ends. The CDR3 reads CASSFGLRPDNEQFF. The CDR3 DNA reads TGTGCCAGCAGCTTTGGACTGCGGCCCGACAATGAGCAGTTCTTC. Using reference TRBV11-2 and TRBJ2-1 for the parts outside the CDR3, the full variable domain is EAGVAQSPRYKIIEKRQSVAFWCNPISGHATLYWYQQILGQGPKLLIQFQNNGVVDDSQLPKDRFSAERLKGVDSTLKIQPAKLEDSAVYLCASSFGLRPDNEQFFGPGTRLTVL.

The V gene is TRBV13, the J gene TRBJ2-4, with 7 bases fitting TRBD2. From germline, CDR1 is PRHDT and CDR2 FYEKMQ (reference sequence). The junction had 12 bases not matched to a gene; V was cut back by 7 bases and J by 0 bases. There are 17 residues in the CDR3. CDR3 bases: TGTGCCAGCACCGCCCCTGGGGGGGGACTAGCCAAAAACATTCAGTACTTC. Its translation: CASTAPGGGLAKNIQYF.

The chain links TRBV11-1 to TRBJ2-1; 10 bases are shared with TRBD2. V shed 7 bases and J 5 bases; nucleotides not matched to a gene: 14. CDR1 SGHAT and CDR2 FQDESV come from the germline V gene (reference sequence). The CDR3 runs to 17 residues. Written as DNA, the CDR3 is TGTGCCAGCACCCCGGAACTATTAGCGGGAGGTAACAATGAGCAGTTCTTC. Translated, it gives CASTPELLAGGNNEQFF.

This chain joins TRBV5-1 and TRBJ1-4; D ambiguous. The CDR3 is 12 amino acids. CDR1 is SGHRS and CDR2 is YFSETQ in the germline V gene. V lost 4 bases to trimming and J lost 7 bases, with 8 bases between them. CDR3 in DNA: TGCGCCAGCAGCCCCCCTTCTGAAAAACTGTTTTTT. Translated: CASSPPSEKLFF.